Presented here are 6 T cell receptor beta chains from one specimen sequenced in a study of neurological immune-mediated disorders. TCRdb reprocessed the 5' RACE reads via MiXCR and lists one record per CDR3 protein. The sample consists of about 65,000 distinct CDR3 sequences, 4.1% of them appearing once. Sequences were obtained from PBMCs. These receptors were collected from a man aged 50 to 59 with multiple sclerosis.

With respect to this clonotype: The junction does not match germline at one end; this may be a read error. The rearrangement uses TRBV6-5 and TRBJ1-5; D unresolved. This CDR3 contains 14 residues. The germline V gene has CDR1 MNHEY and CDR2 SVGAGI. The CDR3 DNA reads TGTGCCAGCAGTCCGATACAGAAAAATCAGCCCCAGAATTTT. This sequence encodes CASSPIQKNQPQNF.

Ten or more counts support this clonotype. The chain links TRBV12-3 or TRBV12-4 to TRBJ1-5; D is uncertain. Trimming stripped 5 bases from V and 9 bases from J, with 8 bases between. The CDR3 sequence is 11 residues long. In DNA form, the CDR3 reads TGTGCCAGCAGTCAAGGCGGGCCCCAGCATTTT. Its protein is CASSQGGPQHF.

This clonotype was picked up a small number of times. The CDR3 is CASSLVGSLSYEQYF. As DNA, the CDR3 is TGTGCCAGCAGTTTAGTGGGCAGCCTCTCCTACGAGCAGTACTTC. The gene calls are TRBV12-3 or TRBV12-4 and TRBJ2-7, with D unclear. The CDR3 runs to 15 residues. Trimming removed 1 base from V and 0 bases from J, with 10 bases in between.

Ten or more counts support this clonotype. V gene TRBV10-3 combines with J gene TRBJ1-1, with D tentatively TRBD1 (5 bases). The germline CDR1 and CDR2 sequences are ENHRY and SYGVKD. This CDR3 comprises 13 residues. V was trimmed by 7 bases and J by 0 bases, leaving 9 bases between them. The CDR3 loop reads CAITGTLNTEAFF. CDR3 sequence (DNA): TGTGCCATCACCGGGACCCTGAACACTGAAGCTTTCTTT.

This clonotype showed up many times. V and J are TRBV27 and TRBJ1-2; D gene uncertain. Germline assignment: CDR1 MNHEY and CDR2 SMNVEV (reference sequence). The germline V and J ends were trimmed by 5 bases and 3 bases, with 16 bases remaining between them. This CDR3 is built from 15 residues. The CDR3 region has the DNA TGTGCCAGCAGTAGCCCCGTGACCGGTGACTATGGCTACACCTTC. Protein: CASSSPVTGDYGYTF.

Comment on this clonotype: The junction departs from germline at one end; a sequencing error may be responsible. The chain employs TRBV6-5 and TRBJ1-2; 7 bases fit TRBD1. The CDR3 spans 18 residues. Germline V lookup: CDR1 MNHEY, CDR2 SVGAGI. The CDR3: CASTLSPARTGTTYDYTF. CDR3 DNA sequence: TGTGCCAGCACCCTTTCCCCCGCTAGGACAGGAACCACCTATGACTACACCTTC.